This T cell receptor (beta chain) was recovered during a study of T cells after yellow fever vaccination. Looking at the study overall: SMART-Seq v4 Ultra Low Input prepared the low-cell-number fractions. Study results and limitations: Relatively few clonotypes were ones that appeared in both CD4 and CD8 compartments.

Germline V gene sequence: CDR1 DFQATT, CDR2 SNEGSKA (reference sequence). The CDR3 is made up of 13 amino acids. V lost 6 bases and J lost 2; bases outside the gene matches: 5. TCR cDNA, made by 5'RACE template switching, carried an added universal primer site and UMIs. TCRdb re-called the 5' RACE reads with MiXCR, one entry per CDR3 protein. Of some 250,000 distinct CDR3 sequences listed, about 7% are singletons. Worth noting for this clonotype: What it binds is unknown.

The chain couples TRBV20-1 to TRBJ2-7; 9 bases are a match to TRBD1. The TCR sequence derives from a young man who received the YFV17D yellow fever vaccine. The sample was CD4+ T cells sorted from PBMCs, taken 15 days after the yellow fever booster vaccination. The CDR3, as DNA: TGCAGTGCGGCCAGGGACAGGGCCTACGAGCAGTACTTC. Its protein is CSAARDRAYEQYF.